This T cell receptor (beta chain) was sequenced in a study of vaccination and CD4 T cells after COVID-19. Looking at the study overall: Samples after vaccination came a median 72 days past dose two, ranging 14 to 241.

Scientists ran DNA taken from cultured CD4+ T cells through the Oncomine TCR Beta short-read assay for sequencing. Scientists extracted genomic DNA from CD4+ T cells grown in culture. TCRdb itself ran the PCR reads through MiXCR, one entry per CDR3 protein. The sample lists around 12,000 distinct CDR3 sequences; roughly half were seen once. This clonotype showed up just a few times. The antigen remains undetermined. Treatment: 10-day PBMC culture with coronavirus spike peptide pools or control peptides (ViraFEST assay). V was cut by 5 bases and J by 6 bases, with 10 bases left in between. Per the germline V gene, CDR1 is WNHNN and CDR2 is SYGVQD (reference sequence). The CDR3 totals 12 residues.

Sequencing used CD4+ T cells from blood, cultured in vitro. The clonotype was recovered from a human donor who had recovered from COVID-19. This rearrangement joins TRBV10-1 to TRBJ1-2; TRBD1 is a possible D gene (5 bases). The CDR3: CASSRRENGYTF. The CDR3 nucleotides read TGCGCCAGCAGTCGCAGGGAAAATGGCTACACCTTC.